This T cell receptor beta chain was sequenced in a study of blood T cell repertoires in COVID-19. Study information: Samples came from the United States, Italy and Spain, spanning acute and convalescent COVID-19. PBMCs, B-cell-depleted T cells, or T cells provided the cDNA or gDNA that made up the material.

This CDR3 is built from 14 residues. Germline CDR1 reads MNHEY; CDR2 reads SVGAGI. This clone came up a few times. Mismatch with germline at one junction end may stem from a read error. Original handling: Amplifying reference gene primers gave estimates of nucleated cell counts. Sequencing used immunoSEQ multiplex PCR; TCRdb keeps in-frame clones, though not all of them. That table gives V, J and clone size, and the DNA gave D and trimming. The data contain approximately 210,000 clones, just over 90% of them singletons. Sequencing was done on a sample of peripheral blood. This clonotype was obtained from a man under 40 with acute or convalescent COVID-19. The V gene is TRBV6-5, the J gene TRBJ2-1; 9 bases match TRBD2. CDR3 DNA: TGTGCCAGCAGTAACGGGTACGGTGCGGGAGGGAACCTCTTC. Amino acids: CASSNGYGAGGNLF.